This TCR beta chain was documented in a study of CD8+CD57+ T cells in acquired aplastic anemia. Study as a whole: Sorted CD4+ and CD8+ cells gave an average of about 3 ug of DNA.

It was patients with CD8+CD57+ cell expansion by flow cytometry who were chosen for sequencing. Whole-study findings and limits: In common between the patients and the controls were around 29 CD8+ CDR3 sequences. Controls did not differ significantly from patients in CD8+ Simpson's diversity.

This clonotype appeared a few times. Antigen unknown. This CDR3 region has 15 residues. The V end was cut by 5 bases, the J end by 4 bases, with 15 bases between. Germline V gives CDR1 MNHEY, CDR2 SMNVEV (reference sequence). Genomic DNA constituted the template upon which TCR beta VDJ and CDR3 profiling was performed. Each CDR3 protein is one row after TCRdb ran MiXCR on the reads. Counted here are 200,000 to 250,000 distinct CDR3 sequences, 45% to 50% occurring once; the ten biggest clones make up 7.8%. This TCR was recovered from a human donor with aplastic anemia. The gene calls are TRBV27 and TRBJ2-1; D could derive from TRBD1 or TRBD2 (5 bases each). Sequencing was done on a sample of sorted CD4+, CD8+, or CD8+CD57+ T cells (not recorded which) from PBMCs. CDR3 amino acids: CASSPTPGRYNEQFF. Written as DNA, the CDR3 is TGTGCCAGCAGTCCAACCCCGGGGCGGTACAATGAGCAGTTCTTC.